This passage covers 13 T cell receptor beta chains from one sample sequenced in a study of T cell responses to AZD1222 COVID-19 vaccine. Method: immunoSEQ multiplex PCR; TCRdb's copy keeps in-frame clones and lacks some. This sample yields 85,000 to 100,000 clones, of which approximately 84% are seen a single time; roughly a tenth belongs to the top ten. Sequenced material: peripheral blood, taken on day 0 of AZD1222 vaccination. All receptors derive from an adult in good health.

V is TRBV2 and J is TRBJ2-2, with TRBD1 matching 7 bases. V trimming: 6 bases; J trimming: 1 base; junction bases outside the gene matches: 11. CDR3 length: 17 residues. In germline, CDR1 is SNHLY, CDR2 FYNNEI. The CDR3 protein is CASSITTGWGNTGELFF. CDR3 DNA: TGTGCCAGCAGCATTACGACAGGGTGGGGGAACACCGGGGAGCTGTTTTTT.

This clone was picked up one time. CDR3 residues: CASSLVGGQRYSGNTIYF. DNA of the CDR3: TGTGCCAGCAGCTTAGTGGGAGGACAGCGGTACTCTGGAAACACCATATATTTT. This chain links TRBV7-6 with TRBJ1-3, with D tentatively TRBD1 (6 bases). This CDR3 has 18 amino acids. Trimming stripped 1 base from V and 0 bases from J, with 16 bases between. CDR1 is SGHVS, CDR2 FNYEAQ, per germline.

This sequence joins TRBV5-1 and TRBJ1-6; D remains ambiguous. CDR1 and CDR2 (germline): SGHRS, YFSETQ. V was clipped by 0 bases and J by 10 bases, with 11 bases between them. There are 14 residues in the CDR3. CDR3 DNA: TGCGCCAGCAGCTTGGACGCCGGGCGGTCACCCCTCCACTTT. This translates into CASSLDAGRSPLHF. The variable domain in full, with the rest retrieved from reference TRBV5-1 and TRBJ1-6, is KAGVTQTPRYLIKTRGQQVTLSCSPISGHRSVSWYQQTPGQGLQFLFEYFSETQRNKGNFPGRFSGRQFSNSRSEMNVSTLELGDSALYLCASSLDAGRSPLHFGNGTRLTVT.

CDR3 protein: CASSRGYSHEQFF. CDR3 sequence (DNA): TGTGCCAGCAGCCGGGGTTATTCGCATGAGCAGTTCTTC. The chain employs TRBV3-1 (or the pseudogene TRBV3-2) and TRBJ2-1; no definite D call. This CDR3 comprises 13 residues. Germline V gene sequence: CDR1 LGHDT, CDR2 YNNKEL (reference sequence). Trimming took 4 bases from V and 8 from J, leaving 12 bases between them.

The chain uses TRBV5-5 and TRBJ2-7; D is unresolved. The CDR3 is 12 residues long. V was clipped by 1 base and J by 4 bases, with 6 bases between them. Germline lookup yields CDR1 SGHKS and CDR2 YYEKEE (reference sequence). The CDR3 coding sequence is TGTGCCAGCAGCTTGACTGATTACGAGCAGTACTTC. It encodes CASSLTDYEQYF.

The rearrangement uses TRBV30 and TRBJ2-5; 8 bases are a match to TRBD2. Germline V gene sequence: CDR1 GTSNPN, CDR2 SVGIG (reference sequence). The CDR3 contains 15 residues. Trimming removed 4 bases from V and 5 bases from J; junction bases left unmatched: 12. In DNA, the CDR3 is TGTGCCTGGAACACCTTGGGACTAGTCGAGGAGACCCAGTACTTC. Amino acid sequence: CAWNTLGLVEETQYF. Looking up the rest from reference TRBV30 and TRBJ2-5 gives the full variable domain: SQTIHQWPATLVQPVGSPLSLECTVEGTSNPNLYWYRQAAGRGLQLLFYSVGIGQISSEVPQNLSASRPQDRQFILSSKKLLLSDSGFYLCAWNTLGLVEETQYFGPGTRLLVL.

This sequence joins TRBV28 and TRBJ2-3; 9 bases are shared with TRBD2. The CDR3 sequence is 15 residues long. The J segment lost 3 bases and the V segment lost 7 bases, leaving 8 bases of the junction unmatched. Germline CDR1 reads MDHEN; CDR2 reads SYDVKM. CDR3 bases: TGTGCCAGCACTGTAGCGGGAGTGAAGACAGATACGCAGTATTTT. This sequence encodes CASTVAGVKTDTQYF.

The chain recombines TRBV28 with TRBJ2-1, with 8 bases identical to TRBD1. Germline-derived CDR1 and CDR2 are MDHEN and SYDVKM. V lost 8 bases and J lost 7; bases outside the gene matches: 10. The CDR3 is 14 amino acids. The CDR3 DNA sequence: TGTGCCAGCGGACCGACAGGGGCCTGGAATGAGCAGTTCTTC. It encodes CASGPTGAWNEQFF.

The chain joins TRBV12-3 or TRBV12-4 to TRBJ1-5; possibly TRBD1 for D (5 bases). The length of the CDR3 is 13 residues. The V end lost 6 bases, the J end lost 0 bases, and 6 bases lay between the germline ends. CDR3 DNA: TGTGCCAGCAGGGGGGATAGCAATCAGCCCCAGCATTTT. This codes for CASRGDSNQPQHF.

V gene TRBV5-1 combines with J gene TRBJ1-2; 10 bases align to TRBD1. Germline values: CDR1 SGHRS, CDR2 YFSETQ. The CDR3 has 14 amino acids. Losses at the gene ends were 4 bases for V and 2 bases for J; bases not matched to a gene: 2. This chain's CDR3 is CASSPGQGNYGYTF. CDR3 nucleotides: TGCGCCAGCAGCCCGGGACAGGGGAACTATGGCTACACCTTC.

The rearrangement links TRBV27 to TRBJ1-2, with TRBD1 identical over 8 bases. J was trimmed by 7 bases and V by 6 bases; bases with no gene match: 10. CDR1 MNHEY and CDR2 SMNVEV come from the germline V gene (reference sequence). This CDR3 is built from 14 residues. In DNA form, the CDR3 reads TGTGCCAGCAGACCAGTGATACAGGGGGGTGGCTACACCTTC. Translation: CASRPVIQGGGYTF.

The chain is built from TRBV19 and TRBJ1-4, with TRBD1 as a possible D gene (5 bases). Trimming cost V 4 bases and J 0 bases, with 12 bases left between them. The CDR3 runs 16 residues. CDR1 LNHDA and CDR2 SQIVND come from the germline V gene (reference sequence). CDR3 nucleotides: TGTGCCAGTAGTACCGCCGGGGCCGCAACTAATGAAAAACTGTTTTTT. Residues: CASSTAGAATNEKLFF. Full variable domain (outside the CDR3, taken from reference TRBV19 and TRBJ1-4): DGGITQSPKYLFRKEGQNVTLSCEQNLNHDAMYWYRQDPGQGLRLIYYSQIVNDFQKGDIAEGYSVSREKKESFPLTVTSAQKNPTAFYLCASSTAGAATNEKLFFGSGTQLSVL.

The rearrangement links TRBV5-5 to TRBJ1-6, with no clear D. This CDR3 spans 13 amino acids. Trimming removed 2 bases from V and 8 bases from J, with 8 bases in between. From germline, CDR1 is SGHKS and CDR2 YYEKEE (reference sequence). CDR3 in amino acids: CASSLLSDSPLHF. The CDR3 bases are TGTGCCAGCAGCTTACTATCGGATTCACCCCTCCACTTT.